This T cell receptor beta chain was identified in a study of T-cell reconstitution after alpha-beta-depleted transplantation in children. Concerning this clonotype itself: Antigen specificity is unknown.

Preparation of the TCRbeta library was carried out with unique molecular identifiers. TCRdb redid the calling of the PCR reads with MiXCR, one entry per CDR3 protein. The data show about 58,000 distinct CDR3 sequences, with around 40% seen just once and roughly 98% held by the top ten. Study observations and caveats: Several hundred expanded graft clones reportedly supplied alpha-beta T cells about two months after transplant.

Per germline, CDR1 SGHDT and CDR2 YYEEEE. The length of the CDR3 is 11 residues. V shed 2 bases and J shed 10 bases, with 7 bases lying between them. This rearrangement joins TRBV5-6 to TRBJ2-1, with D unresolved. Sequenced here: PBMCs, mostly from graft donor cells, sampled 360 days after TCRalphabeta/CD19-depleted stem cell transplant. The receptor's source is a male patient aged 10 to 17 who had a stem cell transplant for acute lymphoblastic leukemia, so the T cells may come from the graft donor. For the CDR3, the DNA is TGTGCCAGCAGCTTTTTGGCGGAGCAGTTCTTC. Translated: CASSFLAEQFF. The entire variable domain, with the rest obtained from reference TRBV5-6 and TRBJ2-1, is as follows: DAGVTQSPTHLIKTRGQQVTLRCSPKSGHDTVSWYQQALGQGPQFIFQYYEEEERQRGNFPDRFSGHQFPNYSSELNVNALLLGDSALYLCASSFLAEQFFGPGTRLTVL.